This TCR beta chain was observed in a study of vaccination and CD4 T cells after COVID-19. As for the study in general: At a median approximately 100 days (range 35 to 161) after diagnosis, post-COVID samples were drawn.

The CDR3 has 16 amino acids. With 4 bases clipped from V and 2 bases from J, the junction kept 6 bases outside the gene matches. Germline CDR1 is ENHRY and CDR2 is SYGVKD. As for treatment: roughly 10-day PBMC culture with coronavirus spike peptide pools or control peptides (ViraFEST assay). Wells that each held 1.5 million to 2 million PBMCs were cultured with 8.5 to 10 IU/ml IL-2 and approximately 10 ug/ml peptide pools. At the Johns Hopkins FTIC core, DNA taken from cultured CD4+ T cells was sequenced by way of the Oncomine TCR Beta short-read assay. TCRdb reprocessed the PCR reads via MiXCR and lists one record per CDR3 protein. The sample lists 15,000 or so distinct CDR3 sequences, roughly 51% occurring once. Turning to this clonotype: Its antigen is still unknown.

This receptor was taken from a human donor who had recovered from COVID-19. J is TRBJ2-5 and V is TRBV10-3, with TRBD1 matching 11 bases. Sequences were obtained from CD4+ T cells from blood, cultured in vitro. The DNA for the CDR3 is TGTGCCATCAGTGGGACAGGGGGCAGTAGACAAGAGACCCAGTACTTC. Its translation is CAISGTGGSRQETQYF.